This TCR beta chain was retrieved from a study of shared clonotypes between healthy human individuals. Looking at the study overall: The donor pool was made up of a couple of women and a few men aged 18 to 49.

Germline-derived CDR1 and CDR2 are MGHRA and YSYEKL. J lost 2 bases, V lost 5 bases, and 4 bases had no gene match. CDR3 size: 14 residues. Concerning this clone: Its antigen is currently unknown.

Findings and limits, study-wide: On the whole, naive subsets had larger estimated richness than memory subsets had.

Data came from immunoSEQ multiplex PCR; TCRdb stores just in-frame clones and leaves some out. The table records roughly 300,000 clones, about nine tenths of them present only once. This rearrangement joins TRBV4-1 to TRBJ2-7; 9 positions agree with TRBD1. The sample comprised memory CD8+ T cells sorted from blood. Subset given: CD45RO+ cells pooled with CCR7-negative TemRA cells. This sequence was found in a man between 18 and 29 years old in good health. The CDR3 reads CASSYGDRAYEQYF. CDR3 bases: TGCGCCAGCAGCTACGGGGACAGGGCCTACGAGCAGTACTTC.